This T cell receptor beta chain stems from a study of shared clonotypes between healthy human individuals. Study-level findings and limits: Depth of sequencing was expected to influence donor clonotype sharing.

At the deep level, the assay was run. Under the authors' procedure: ImmunoSEQ output lacked quality scores and full-length reads, limiting matched filtering. The assay was immunoSEQ multiplex PCR, and TCRdb's table has in-frame clones only and misses some. V, J and clone size were drawn from that table, and D and trimming were deduced from the DNA. The repertoire has approximately 500,000 clones, 75% to 80% of them found once; the top ten carry around an eighth. Of note for this clone: The target antigen is unknown.

Trimming took off 5 bases at V and 1 base at J, with 8 bases between the two ends. This CDR3 has 13 residues. Germline V gives CDR1 SGHTA, CDR2 FQGTGA. This TCR derives from a woman aged 40-49 years in good health. Some clones in this sample may be carry-over from other donors' samples. The sample comprised PBMCs. The chain couples TRBV7-3 to TRBJ1-1; D gene unclear. The CDR3 nucleotides are TGTGCCAGCAGCCTGCAGCAGAACACTGAAGCTTTCTTT. Its protein is CASSLQQNTEAFF.